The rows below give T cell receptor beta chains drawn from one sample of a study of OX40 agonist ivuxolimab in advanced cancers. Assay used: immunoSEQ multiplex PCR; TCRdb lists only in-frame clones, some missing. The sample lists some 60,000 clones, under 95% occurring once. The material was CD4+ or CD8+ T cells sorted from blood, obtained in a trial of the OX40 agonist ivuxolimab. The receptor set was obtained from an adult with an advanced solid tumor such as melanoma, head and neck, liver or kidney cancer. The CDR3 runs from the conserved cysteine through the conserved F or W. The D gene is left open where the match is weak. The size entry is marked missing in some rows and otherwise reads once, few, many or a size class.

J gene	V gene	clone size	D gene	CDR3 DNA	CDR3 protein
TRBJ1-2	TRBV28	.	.	TGTGCCAGCAGTGGGGGACACTATGGCTACACCTTC	CASSGGHYGYTF
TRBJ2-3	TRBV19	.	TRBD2	TGTGCCAGTAGTATACGCGGACTAGCGGATACAGATACGCAGTATTTT	CASSIRGLADTDTQYF
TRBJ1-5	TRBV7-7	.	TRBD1	TGTGCTAGCAGCTCAACTTCTGGGACAGGGGGTGACGGCAATCAGCCCCAGCATTTT	CASSSTSGTGGDGNQPQHF
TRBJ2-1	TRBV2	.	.	TGTGCCAGCAGGGGGCCTTGGAGGCTTGAGCAGTTCTTC	CASRGPWRLEQFF
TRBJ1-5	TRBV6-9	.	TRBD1	TGTGCCAGCAGTACGTCCGACAGGGGCTTAGGCAGGCATTTT	CASSTSDRGLGRHF
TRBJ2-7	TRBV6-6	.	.	TGTGCCAGCAGCCCGGGACGAACCTACGAGCAGTACTTC	CASSPGRTYEQYF
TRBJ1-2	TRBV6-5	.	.	TGTGCCAGCAGTTCAGGGAACAGGCGGGGCTACACCTTC	CASSSGNRRGYTF
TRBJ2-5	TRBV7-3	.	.	TGTGCCAGCAGCTTGACCGGGACCCAAGAGACCCAGTACTTC	CASSLTGTQETQYF
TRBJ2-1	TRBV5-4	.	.	TGTGCCAGCAGCCGGGACATTAACAATGAGCAGTTCTTC	CASSRDINNEQFF
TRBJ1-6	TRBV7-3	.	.	TGTGCCAGCAGCCGGGGGCAGATTAATTCACCCCTCCACTTT	CASSRGQINSPLHF
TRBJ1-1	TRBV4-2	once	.	TGTGCCAGCAGCCTCGACAGGAACACTGAAGCTTTCTTT	CASSLDRNTEAFF
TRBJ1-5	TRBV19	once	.	TGTGCCAGTAAGCCCAGGGACAATCAGCCCCAGCATTTT	CASKPRDNQPQHF
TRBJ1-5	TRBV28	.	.	TGTGCCAGCAGTTTTACTCACGGGTTTTTTCAGCCCCAGCATTTT	CASSFTHGFFQPQHF